The 7 T cell receptor beta chains reported below all come from one sample, sequenced in a study of T-cell memory formation after mild COVID-19. TCRdb reprocessed the 5' RACE reads via MiXCR and lists one record per CDR3 protein. In the table there are about 190,000 distinct CDR3 sequences, about 20% of which are singletons. What was sequenced was PBMCs or a T cell subset sorted from them (not recorded which). The receptors originated from an adult woman who had mild COVID-19 (a few samples of this study predate the infection). Cell type and time point are not known.

V usage is TRBV5-4 and J usage is TRBJ2-1, with 7 nucleotides matching TRBD1. The germline V gene has CDR1 SGHNT and CDR2 YYREEE (reference sequence). With V trimmed by 2 bases and J by 5 bases, 4 bases remained unmatched. This CDR3 region has 14 residues. CDR3 loop: CASSFRQGHNEQFF. In DNA, the CDR3 is TGTGCCAGCAGCTTCCGACAGGGACACAATGAGCAGTTCTTC.

A few counts support this clonotype. CDR3 bases: TGTGCCACCTCTCTAGCGGGGAGCTCCTACAATGAGCAGTTCTTC. Its translation: CATSLAGSSYNEQFF. J is TRBJ2-1 and V is TRBV19; TRBD2 agrees at 9 bases. The V segment lost 10 bases and the J segment 0 bases; nucleotides outside the gene matches: 7. The CDR3 is 15 amino acids. The germline V gene encodes CDR1 LNHDA and CDR2 SQIVND (reference sequence).

This clonotype appeared a few times. The chain uses TRBV13 and TRBJ1-6, with D unresolved. Trimming took 0 bases from V and 7 from J, leaving 16 bases between them. The CDR3 loop spans 17 amino acids. The germline CDR1 and CDR2 sequences are PRHDT and FYEKMQ (reference sequence). As DNA, the CDR3 is TGTGCCAGCAGCTTAGGCCTTTGGCCGTTTCGGAATTCACCCCTCCACTTT. It translates to CASSLGLWPFRNSPLHF.

This clonotype has a handful of counts. This chain uses TRBV4-1 with TRBJ2-2; D not certain. CDR1 is MGHRA, CDR2 YSYEKL, per germline. Trimming cost V 1 base and J 11 bases, with 8 bases left between them. The CDR3 extends over 12 amino acids. CDR3 residues: CASSQAGFELFF. CDR3 nucleotide sequence: TGCGCCAGCAGCCAAGCTGGGTTTGAGCTGTTTTTT.

In this sample, this clonotype turned up a few times. The chain is built from TRBV7-9 and TRBJ2-7, with a tentative D call TRBD1 (5 bases). The CDR3 has 14 residues. Germline V gene data show CDR1 as SEHNR and CDR2 as FQNEAQ (reference sequence). The V end lost 4 bases, the J end lost 3 bases, and 13 bases lay between the germline ends. Here the CDR3 DNA reads TGTGCCAGCAGCTCCCCGACAGTTCTCTACGAGCAGTACTTC. This gives the protein CASSSPTVLYEQYF.

Only a few counts were recorded for this clonotype. V and J are TRBV6-2 or TRBV6-3 and TRBJ1-1; the D gene is possibly TRBD1 (6 bases). The CDR3 runs 12 residues. CDR1 is MNHEY and CDR2 is SVGEGT in the germline V gene. V was shortened by 0 bases and J by 7 bases, with 6 bases between the two germline ends. This CDR3 is CASSYSGGEAFF. In nucleotides, the CDR3 is TGTGCCAGCAGTTACTCAGGGGGTGAAGCTTTCTTT.

The V gene is TRBV5-1, the J gene TRBJ2-7, with a weak D call TRBD2 (6 bases). Germline assignment: CDR1 SGHRS and CDR2 YFSETQ. Trimming removed 4 bases at V and 0 bases at J, with 14 bases between. The CDR3 totals 15 residues. This chain's CDR3 is CASSPSPSVSYEQYF. The CDR3 region has the DNA TGCGCCAGCAGCCCCTCGCCTAGCGTCTCCTACGAGCAGTACTTC. Combining the CDR3 with reference TRBV5-1 and TRBJ2-7 gives the whole variable domain KAGVTQTPRYLIKTRGQQVTLSCSPISGHRSVSWYQQTPGQGLQFLFEYFSETQRNKGNFPGRFSGRQFSNSRSEMNVSTLELGDSALYLCASSPSPSVSYEQYFGPGTRLTVT.